Following are 4 T cell receptor beta chains from one sample sequenced in a study of response to subunit inactivated influenza vaccine. MiXCR, run by TCRdb on the RT-PCR reads, gives a single entry per CDR3 protein. This table has 500,000 to 600,000 distinct CDR3 sequences, 16% appearing once. This specimen consisted of CD4+ T cells sorted from PBMCs, obtained less than 30 months after vaccination. All receptors come from a man between 50 and 69 years old who received an inactivated influenza vaccine.

This clonotype was counted only a few times. The chain combines TRBV20-1 with TRBJ1-4, with a weak D call TRBD1 (5 bases). Deletions cut 0 bases from V and 8 bases from J, with 19 bases between. CDR1 DFQATT and CDR2 SNEGSKA come from the germline V gene (reference sequence). The CDR3 is 16 residues long. Here the CDR3 reads CSARDGAGRGGEKLFF. CDR3 DNA sequence: TGCAGTGCTAGAGATGGGGCCGGGCGCGGTGGAGAAAAACTGTTTTTT.

The V gene is TRBV7-8, the J gene TRBJ2-5; D gene uncertain. The V end lost 1 base, the J end lost 5 bases, and 11 bases lay between the germline ends. CDR3 length: 14 amino acids. CDR1 is SGHVS and CDR2 is FQNEAQ in the germline V gene. The CDR3 reads CASSLVWVSETQYF. The CDR3 DNA reads as TGTGCCAGCAGCTTAGTGTGGGTCTCCGAGACCCAGTACTTC.

This chain uses TRBV28 with TRBJ2-2; the D gene is possibly TRBD2 (5 bases). The length of the CDR3 is 15 residues. Trimming took off 10 bases at V and 0 bases at J, with 15 bases between the two ends. The germline CDR1 and CDR2 sequences are MDHEN and SYDVKM. CDR3 region: CATGGPQSNTGELFF. The CDR3 DNA reads TGTGCCACAGGCGGGCCACAATCGAACACCGGGGAGCTGTTTTTT.

This clonotype was detected a few times. The chain links TRBV7-8 to TRBJ2-2; D possibly corresponds to TRBD2 (6 bases). Germline CDR1 and CDR2: SGHVS and FQNEAQ. This CDR3 region has 17 residues. Trimming removed 5 bases at V and 0 bases at J, with 16 bases between. CDR3 loop: CASSQGWRGANTGELFF. The CDR3 DNA reads TGTGCCAGCAGCCAAGGGTGGAGGGGCGCGAACACCGGGGAGCTGTTTTTT.